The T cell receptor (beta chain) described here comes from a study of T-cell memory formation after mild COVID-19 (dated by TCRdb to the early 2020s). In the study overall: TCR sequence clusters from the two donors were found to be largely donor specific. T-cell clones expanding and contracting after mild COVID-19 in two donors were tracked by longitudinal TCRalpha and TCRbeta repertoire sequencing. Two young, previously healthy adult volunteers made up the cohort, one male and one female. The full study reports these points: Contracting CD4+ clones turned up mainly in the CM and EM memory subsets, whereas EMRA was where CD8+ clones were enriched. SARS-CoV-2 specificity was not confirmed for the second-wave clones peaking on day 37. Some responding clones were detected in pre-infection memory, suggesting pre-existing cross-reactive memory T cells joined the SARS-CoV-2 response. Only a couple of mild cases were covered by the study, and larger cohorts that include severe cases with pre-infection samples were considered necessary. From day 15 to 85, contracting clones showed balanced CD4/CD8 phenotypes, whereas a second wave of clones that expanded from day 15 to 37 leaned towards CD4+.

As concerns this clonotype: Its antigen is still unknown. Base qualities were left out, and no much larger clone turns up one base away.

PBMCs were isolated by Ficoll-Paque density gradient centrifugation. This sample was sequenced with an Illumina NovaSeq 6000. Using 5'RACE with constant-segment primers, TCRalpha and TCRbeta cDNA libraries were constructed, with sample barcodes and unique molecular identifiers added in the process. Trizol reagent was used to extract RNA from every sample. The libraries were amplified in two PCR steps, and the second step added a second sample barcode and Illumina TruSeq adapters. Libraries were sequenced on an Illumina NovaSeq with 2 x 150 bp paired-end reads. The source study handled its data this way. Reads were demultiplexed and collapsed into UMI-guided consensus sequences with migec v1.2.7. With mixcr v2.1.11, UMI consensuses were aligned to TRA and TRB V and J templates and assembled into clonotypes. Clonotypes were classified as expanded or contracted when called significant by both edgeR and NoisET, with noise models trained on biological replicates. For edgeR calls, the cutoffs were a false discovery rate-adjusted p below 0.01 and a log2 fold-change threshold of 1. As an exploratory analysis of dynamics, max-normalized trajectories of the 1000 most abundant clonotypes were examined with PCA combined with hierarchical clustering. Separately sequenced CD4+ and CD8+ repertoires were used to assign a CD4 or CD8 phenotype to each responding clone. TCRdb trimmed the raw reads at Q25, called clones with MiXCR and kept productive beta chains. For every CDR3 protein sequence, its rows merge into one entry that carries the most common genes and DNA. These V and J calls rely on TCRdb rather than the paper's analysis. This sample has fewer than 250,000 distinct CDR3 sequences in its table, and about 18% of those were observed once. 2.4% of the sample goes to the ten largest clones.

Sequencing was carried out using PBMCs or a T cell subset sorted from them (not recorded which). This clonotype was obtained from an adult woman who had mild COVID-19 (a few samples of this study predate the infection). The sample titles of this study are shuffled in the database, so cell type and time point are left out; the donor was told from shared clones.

The CDR3: CASESGSSYEQYF. The DNA is TGTGCCAGCGAGAGCGGGAGTTCCTACGAGCAGTACTTC. The chain is encoded by TRBV6-6 joined to TRBJ2-7, with 8 junctional bases fitting TRBD2. From the cysteine up to the phenylalanine, the CDR3 has a length of 13 residues. Only the CDR3 region is kept as DNA, spanning 39 bases read in frame from base 1. V is cut back by 8 bases and J by 1 base, with 4 bases in the junction unmatched. CDR1 and CDR2, looked up from the germline V gene (reference sequence), are MNHNY and SVGAGI.